The 27 T cell receptor beta chains in this list originate from one sample, sequenced in a study of CDR3 diversity in severe acne. One entry per CDR3 protein results from TCRdb running MiXCR on the PCR reads. The data hold around 91,000 distinct CDR3 sequences, with around 49% observed a single time. Sequences were obtained from blood. These receptor sequences come from a male donor in good health, without acne.

This clonotype was observed many times. The V call is TRBV10-2, the J call TRBJ1-1; the D gene is possibly TRBD1 (5 bases). Per the germline V gene, CDR1 is WSHSY and CDR2 is SAAADI. The CDR3 covers 14 residues. V gave up 10 bases and J gave up 1 base, with 16 bases separating them. For the CDR3, the DNA is TGCGCCACCAGATTCATAGGGGCGAACACTGAAGCTTTCTTT. It translates to CATRFIGANTEAFF.

The chain is built from TRBV20-1 and TRBJ1-1; the match to TRBD1 covers 7 bases. The CDR3 spans 13 residues. V gave up 6 bases and J gave up 0 bases; unmatched junction bases: 4. Germline CDR1 reads DFQATT; CDR2 reads SNEGSKA (reference sequence). CDR3 protein: CSAMGQMNTEAFF. DNA for the CDR3: TGCAGTGCCATGGGACAGATGAACACTGAAGCTTTCTTT.

The chain links TRBV25-1 to TRBJ1-1; tentative D call: TRBD1 (5 bases). V was trimmed by 6 bases and J by 0 bases, leaving 17 bases between them. CDR1 MGHDK and CDR2 SYGVNS come from the germline V gene. The CDR3 runs to 16 residues. As DNA, the CDR3 is TGTGCCAGCAGCCAGGCTCCGGGACTGATGAACACTGAAGCTTTCTTT. The encoded protein is CASSQAPGLMNTEAFF.

The rearrangement uses TRBV2 and TRBJ1-5, with D perhaps TRBD1 (5 bases). V was pared by 7 bases and J by 1 base, with 17 bases between. The CDR3 has 16 amino acids. CDR1 is SNHLY, CDR2 FYNNEI, per germline. CDR3 in amino acids: CASMERAGQSNQPQHF. CDR3 DNA: TGTGCCAGCATGGAGAGGGCAGGGCAAAGCAATCAGCCCCAGCATTTT.

This chain joins TRBV3-1 and TRBJ2-7; 11 nucleotides agree with TRBD2. The CDR3 contains 15 residues. V lost 3 bases to trimming and J lost 4 bases; unmatched junction nucleotides: 5. Germline CDR1 reads LGHDT; CDR2 reads YNNKEL (reference sequence). The CDR3 DNA is TGTGCCAGCAGCCATGTAGCGGGAGGGGCGTACGAGCAGTACTTC. This codes for CASSHVAGGAYEQYF.

This clonotype was observed once. This chain joins TRBV18 and TRBJ2-2; no reliable D call. Germline CDR1 and CDR2: KGHSH and LQKENI. With 3 bases removed from V and 4 bases from J, the gap between germline ends came to 12 bases. CDR3 length equals 15 residues. The CDR3 loop reads CASSPLRASTGELFF. The CDR3 DNA is TGTGCCAGCTCACCTCTTCGGGCTAGCACCGGGGAGCTGTTTTTT. The entire variable domain, with the rest obtained from reference TRBV18 and TRBJ2-2, is as follows: NAGVMQNPRHLVRRRGQEARLRCSPMKGHSHVYWYRQLPEEGLKFMVYLQKENIIDESGMPKERFSAEFPKEGPSILRIQQVVRGDSAAYFCASSPLRASTGELFFGEGSRLTVL.

The chain joins TRBV20-1 to TRBJ1-1; D gene uncertain. The ends were cut back, 4 bases at V and 5 bases at J, with 14 bases in the middle. The CDR3 covers 13 residues. Germline V lookup: CDR1 DFQATT, CDR2 SNEGSKA (reference sequence). CDR3 sequence: CSATDIMGTEAFF. DNA of the CDR3: TGCAGTGCTACCGACATTATGGGGACTGAAGCTTTCTTT.

In this sample, this clonotype turned up many times. The chain uses TRBV30 and TRBJ2-3; D unclear. Germline lookup yields CDR1 GTSNPN and CDR2 SVGIG (reference sequence). The V end was cut by 1 base, the J end by 2 bases, with 4 bases between. CDR3 length: 12 amino acids. The CDR3 nucleotides are TGTGCCTGGAGTGACAACACAGATACGCAGTATTTT. Its translation: CAWSDNTDTQYF. The whole variable domain, remainder taken from reference TRBV30 and TRBJ2-3, is SQTIHQWPATLVQPVGSPLSLECTVEGTSNPNLYWYRQAAGRGLQLLFYSVGIGQISSEVPQNLSASRPQDRQFILSSKKLLLSDSGFYLCAWSDNTDTQYFGPGTRLTVL.

By share, this clonotype ranks as medium-sized. This chain uses TRBV20-1 with TRBJ2-7; 8 bases fit TRBD1. This CDR3 region has 16 residues. Germline CDR1 DFQATT, CDR2 SNEGSKA (reference sequence). The ends lost 0 bases at V and 0 bases at J; junction bases unmatched: 7. DNA for the CDR3: TGCAGTGCTAGAGATTTGGGGACAGGCGACTCCTACGAGCAGTACTTC. As protein: CSARDLGTGDSYEQYF.

The chain employs TRBV19 and TRBJ2-6, with D possibly matching TRBD2 (5 bases). CDR1 LNHDA and CDR2 SQIVND come from the germline V gene (reference sequence). V was cut by 8 bases and J by 2 bases, with 13 bases left in between. The CDR3 has 15 amino acids. CDR3 DNA sequence: TGTGCCAGTGCTATACGGGGTGCTGGGGCCAACGTCCTGACTTTC. It yields the protein CASAIRGAGANVLTF.

A word on this clonotype: Germline is not matched at one junction end, which may reflect a read error. The chain carries TRBV20-1 and TRBJ2-3, with 8 bases aligning to TRBD2. This CDR3 contains 16 residues. Germline values: CDR1 DFQATT, CDR2 SNEGSKA (reference sequence). The CDR3 DNA reads as TGCAGTGCCCCGAACCGTGCTAGCGGGTCCGGGGGATACGCAGTATTT. This sequence encodes CSAPNRASGSGGYAVF.

This clonotype has a handful of counts. The DNA for the CDR3 is TGTGCCACCAGTGACCAGGACAGGGAGGCAAATGGCTACACCTTC. This encodes CATSDQDREANGYTF. V is TRBV24-1 and J is TRBJ1-2, with 8 nucleotides matching TRBD1. Germline values: CDR1 KGHDR, CDR2 SFDVKD. The length of the CDR3 is 15 residues. With V trimmed by 4 bases and J by 6 bases, 9 bases remained unmatched.

The rearrangement joins TRBV5-1 to TRBJ1-1; D is ambiguous. V was pared by 0 bases and J by 0 bases, with 15 bases between. Germline lookup yields CDR1 SGHRS and CDR2 YFSETQ. This CDR3 region has 17 residues. The CDR3 nucleotides read TGCGCCAGCAGCTTGGAACCCTGGTACAAATTGAACACTGAAGCTTTCTTT. Amino acid sequence: CASSLEPWYKLNTEAFF.

In regard to this clonotype: A much larger clone is a single base away; this may be a read error. Without the conserved terminal phenylalanine or tryptophan, this CDR3 likely stems from a read error. The chain uses TRBV7-9 and TRBJ1-2; D is ambiguous. Germline V CDR1 and CDR2: SEHNR, FQNEAQ (reference sequence). This CDR3 is 18 amino acids long. The V end was cut by 2 bases, the J end by 1 base, with 20 bases between. The CDR3 protein is CASSLIPFRERNNYGYTI. The CDR3 nucleotides are TGTGCCAGCAGCTTAATCCCCTTCCGGGAGAGAAATAACTATGGCTACACCATC.

A note on this clonotype: Without the conserved terminal phenylalanine or tryptophan, this CDR3 likely stems from a read error. No DNA is shown, since the ends of the CDR3 on it are uncertain; the CDR3 is the one TCRdb lists. The V and J genes are TRBV30 and TRBJ1-1; TRBD1 was called by the table and not checked on the DNA. The CDR3 sequence runs 11 residues, both termini included. Germline values: CDR1 GTSNPN, CDR2 SVGIG (reference sequence). CDR3: CAWTQGIETFS.

This clonotype was picked up many times. This chain links TRBV5-8 with TRBJ1-5; unclear D gene. Trimming pared 0 bases from V and 7 bases from J, leaving 5 bases between. Germline-derived CDR1 and CDR2 are SGHTS and YDEGEE. The CDR3 is 12 amino acids. This chain's CDR3 is CASSLDGQPQHF. CDR3 bases: TGTGCCAGCAGCTTGGATGGACAGCCCCAGCATTTT.

The V and J genes are TRBV29-1 and TRBJ2-5, with 9 nucleotides matching TRBD2. This CDR3 contains 14 residues. The V and J ends lost 4 bases and 5 bases, in that order; junction bases with no gene match: 8. From germline, CDR1 is SQVTM and CDR2 ANQGSEA. CDR3 region: CSVGTGGRGETQYF. CDR3 coding DNA: TGCAGCGTTGGGACTGGCGGGAGGGGCGAGACCCAGTACTTC.

The rearrangement uses TRBV5-1 and TRBJ1-1; no reliable D call. Germline V gene data show CDR1 as SGHRS and CDR2 as YFSETQ. CDR3 length: 15 residues. The germline V and J ends were trimmed by 0 bases and 4 bases, with 13 bases remaining between them. The CDR3 loop reads CASSLALLVVTEAFF. The DNA for the CDR3 is TGCGCCAGCAGCTTGGCCCTGTTGGTAGTCACTGAAGCTTTCTTT.

This clonotype turned up a few times. The genes are TRBV24-1 and TRBJ1-1; D call uncertain. Trimming pared 4 bases from V and 0 bases from J, leaving 17 bases between. The length of the CDR3 is 17 residues. Germline CDR1 KGHDR, CDR2 SFDVKD. The CDR3 spells CATSDPPRSGMNTEAFF. In DNA, the CDR3 is TGTGCCACCAGTGACCCACCCCGCTCTGGGATGAACACTGAAGCTTTCTTT.

In its sample, this clonotype was seen many times. The chain has TRBV12-3 or TRBV12-4 and TRBJ2-1; a possible D gene is TRBD2 (6 bases). Trimming shortened V by 5 bases and J by 7 bases, and 15 bases separated the two germline ends. The CDR3 is made up of 14 amino acids. CDR3 residues: CASSPWGLPNEQFF. CDR3 nucleotide sequence: TGTGCCAGCAGTCCCTGGGGACTCCCGAATGAGCAGTTCTTC.

A few counts support this clonotype. The CDR3 loop is CASSVQGPAAFF. Here the CDR3 DNA reads TGTGCCAGCAGTGTCCAGGGCCCTGCAGCTTTCTTT. The genes are TRBV6-1 and TRBJ1-1; TRBD1 might be the D (5 bases). V was cut by 4 bases and J by 10 bases, with 13 bases left in between. The CDR3 spans 12 residues. CDR1 MNHNS and CDR2 SASEGT come from the germline V gene.

The genes are TRBV5-1 and TRBJ2-3; TRBD2 aligns across 10 bases. V was pared by 3 bases and J by 1 base, with 11 bases of the junction left unmatched. The CDR3 spans 18 residues. In germline, CDR1 is SGHRS, CDR2 YFSETQ. The CDR3 DNA reads TGCGCCAGCAGCTCACCTGGACCCGGGACTAGCGGCACAGATACGCAGTATTTT. Protein product: CASSSPGPGTSGTDTQYF.

This clonotype was seen only a few times. The gene calls are TRBV29-1 and TRBJ1-2, with TRBD1 as a possible D gene (6 bases). The CDR3 totals 14 residues. V gave up 1 base and J gave up 4 bases, with 13 bases separating them. The germline V gene encodes CDR1 SQVTM and CDR2 ANQGSEA. Here the CDR3 reads CSVEGGQGTYGYTF. As DNA, the CDR3 is TGCAGCGTTGAAGGTGGCCAGGGGACCTATGGCTACACCTTC.

This clonotype was seen repeatedly, ten times or more. The genes are TRBV5-1 and TRBJ2-5, with D perhaps matching TRBD1 or TRBD2 (5 bases each). This CDR3 is built from 15 residues. CDR1 SGHRS and CDR2 YFSETQ come from the germline V gene. Trimming shortened V by 3 bases and J by 5 bases, and 17 bases separated the two germline ends. This chain's CDR3 is CASSSNGGSGETQYF. In nucleotides, the CDR3 is TGCGCCAGCAGCTCGAATGGGGGTTCGGGGGAGACCCAGTACTTC.

The chain carries TRBV20-1 and TRBJ1-1; the match to TRBD1 covers 7 bases. The length of the CDR3 is 13 residues. Germline loops: CDR1 DFQATT, CDR2 SNEGSKA (reference sequence). J gave up 5 bases and V 6 bases, and 9 bases lay outside the gene matches. For the CDR3, the DNA is TGCAGTGCGCACGGACAGGAGGGGACTGAAGCTTTCTTT. It specifies CSAHGQEGTEAFF.

This clonotype occurred many times. The gene calls are TRBV5-6 and TRBJ2-1; D tentatively reads TRBD1 or TRBD2 (5 bases each). V was trimmed by 3 bases and J by 7 bases, leaving 14 bases between them. The germline V gene encodes CDR1 SGHDT and CDR2 YYEEEE. This CDR3 has 14 residues. The CDR3 DNA sequence: TGTGCCAGCAGCTCTCCTGGGACCTCTAATGAGCAGTTCTTC. It translates to CASSSPGTSNEQFF.

This clonotype was detected only a few times. V and J are TRBV6-1 and TRBJ1-2; 9 nucleotides align to TRBD1. J gave up 6 bases and V 6 bases, and 11 bases lay outside the gene matches. CDR1 is MNHNS, CDR2 SASEGT, per germline. The CDR3 is 15 amino acids. The CDR3 sequence: CASSRSGDRVNGYTF. The DNA for the CDR3 is TGTGCCAGCAGCCGTTCGGGGGACAGGGTGAATGGCTACACCTTC.